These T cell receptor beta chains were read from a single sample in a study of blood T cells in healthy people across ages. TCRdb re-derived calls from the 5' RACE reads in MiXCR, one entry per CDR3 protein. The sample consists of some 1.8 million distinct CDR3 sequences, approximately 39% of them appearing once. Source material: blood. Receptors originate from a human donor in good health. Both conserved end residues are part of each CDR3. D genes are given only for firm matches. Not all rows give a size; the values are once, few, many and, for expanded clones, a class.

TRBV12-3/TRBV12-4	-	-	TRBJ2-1	CASSSPLGVQFF	TGTGCCAGCAGCTCCCCCCTGGGCGTCCAGTTCTTC
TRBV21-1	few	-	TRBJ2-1	CASSKGVVGGISYNEQFF	TGTGCCAGCAGCAAAGGTGTCGTTGGGGGGATCTCCTACAATGAGCAGTTCTTC
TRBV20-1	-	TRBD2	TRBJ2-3	CSARNPGLAGRGTDTQYF	TGCAGTGCTAGAAACCCAGGACTAGCGGGGAGAGGCACAGATACGCAGTATTTT
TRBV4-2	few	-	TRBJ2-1	CASSQELGGSSEQFF	TGTGCCAGCAGCCAAGAATTGGGCGGAAGTAGTGAGCAGTTCTTC
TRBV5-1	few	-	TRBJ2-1	CASSLEGPGNEQFF	TGCGCCAGCAGCTTGGAGGGTCCGGGGAATGAGCAGTTCTTC
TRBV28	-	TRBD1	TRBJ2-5	CASREQGAEETQYF	TGTGCCAGCAGGGAACAGGGGGCGGAAGAGACCCAGTACTTC
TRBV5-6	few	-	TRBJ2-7	CASSLDREVYEQYF	TGTGCCAGCAGCTTGGACAGGGAAGTGTACGAGCAGTACTTC
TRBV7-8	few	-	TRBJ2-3	CASSLDREEDTQYF	TGTGCCAGCAGCTTAGATAGGGAAGAGGATACGCAGTATTTT
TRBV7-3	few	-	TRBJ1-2	CASSPGEGGNYGYTF	TGTGCCAGCAGCCCCGGCGAGGGAGGTAACTATGGCTACACCTTC
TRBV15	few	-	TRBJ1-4	CATSLANEKLFF	TGTGCCACCAGCCTCGCGAATGAAAAACTGTTTTTT
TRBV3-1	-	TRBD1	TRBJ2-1	CASRPTGAGGSYNEQFF	TGTGCCAGCAGGCCTACAGGGGCGGGTGGATCCTACAATGAGCAGTTCTTC
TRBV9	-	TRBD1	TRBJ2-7	CASSVDGGQGSYEQYF	TGTGCCAGCAGCGTAGATGGGGGACAGGGATCCTACGAGCAGTACTTC
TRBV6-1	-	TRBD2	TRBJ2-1	CASSRGISGGILYNEQFF	TGTGCCAGCAGTCGAGGGATTAGCGGGGGTATCCTTTACAATGAGCAGTTCTTC
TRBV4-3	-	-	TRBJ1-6	CASSSRWGGRGSSDNSPLHF	TGCGCCAGCAGCTCGCGATGGGGAGGGAGGGGTTCCTCCGATAATTCACCCCTCCACTTT
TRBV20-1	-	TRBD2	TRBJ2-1	CSARTSGGEHNEQFF	TGCAGTGCTAGGACTAGCGGGGGTGAGCACAATGAGCAGTTCTTC